The clone carrying this T cell receptor beta chain was seen many times. Its cognate antigen is unknown. MiXCR, run by TCRdb on the 5' RACE reads, gives a single entry per CDR3 protein. The sample has a few hundred thousand distinct CDR3 sequences, 25% to 30% seen once. This specimen belongs to a study of T-cell memory formation after mild COVID-19. Broader study findings: The study found contracting CD4+ clones mainly in CM and EM and contracting CD8+ clones in EMRA. The study detected some responding clones in pre-infection memory, suggesting cross-reactive memory joined. Clones that shrank (day 15 to 85) were balanced CD4/CD8, whereas later expanders leaned CD4+.

Trimming took 6 bases from V and 4 from J, leaving 1 base between them. The CDR3 contains 9 residues. Germline values: CDR1 LGHDT, CDR2 YNNKEL (reference sequence). V gene TRBV3-1 combines with J gene TRBJ2-7, with D unclear. This receptor was identified in an adult woman who had mild COVID-19 (a few samples of this study predate the infection). Cell type and time point are not known. Sample: PBMCs or a T cell subset sorted from them (not recorded which). The CDR3 protein is CASSYEQYF. The CDR3 region has the DNA TGTGCCAGCAGTTACGAGCAGTACTTC.